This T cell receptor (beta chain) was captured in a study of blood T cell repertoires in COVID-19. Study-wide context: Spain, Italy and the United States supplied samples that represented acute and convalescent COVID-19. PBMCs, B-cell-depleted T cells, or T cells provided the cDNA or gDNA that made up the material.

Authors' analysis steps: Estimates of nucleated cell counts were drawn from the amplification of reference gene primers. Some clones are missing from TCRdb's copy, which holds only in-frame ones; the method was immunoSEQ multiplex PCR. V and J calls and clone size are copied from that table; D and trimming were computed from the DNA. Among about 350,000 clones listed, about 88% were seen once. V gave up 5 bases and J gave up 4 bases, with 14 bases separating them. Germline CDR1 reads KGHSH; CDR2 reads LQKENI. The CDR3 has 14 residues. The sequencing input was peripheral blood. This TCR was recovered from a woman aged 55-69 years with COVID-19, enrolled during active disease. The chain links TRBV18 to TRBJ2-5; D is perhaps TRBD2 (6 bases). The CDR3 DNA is TGTGCCAGCTCAGCCGGGAGCCGGGGAGAGACCCAGTACTTC. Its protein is CASSAGSRGETQYF.